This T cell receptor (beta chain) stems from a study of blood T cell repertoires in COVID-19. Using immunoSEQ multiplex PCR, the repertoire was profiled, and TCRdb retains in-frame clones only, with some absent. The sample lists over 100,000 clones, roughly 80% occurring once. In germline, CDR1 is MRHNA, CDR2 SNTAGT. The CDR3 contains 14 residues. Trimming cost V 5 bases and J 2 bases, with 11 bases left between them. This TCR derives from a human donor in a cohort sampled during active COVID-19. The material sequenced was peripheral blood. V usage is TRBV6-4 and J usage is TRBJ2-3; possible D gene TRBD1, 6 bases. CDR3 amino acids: CASSLQGFTDTQYF. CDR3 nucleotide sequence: TGTGCCAGCAGTCTACAGGGATTCACAGATACGCAGTATTTT.